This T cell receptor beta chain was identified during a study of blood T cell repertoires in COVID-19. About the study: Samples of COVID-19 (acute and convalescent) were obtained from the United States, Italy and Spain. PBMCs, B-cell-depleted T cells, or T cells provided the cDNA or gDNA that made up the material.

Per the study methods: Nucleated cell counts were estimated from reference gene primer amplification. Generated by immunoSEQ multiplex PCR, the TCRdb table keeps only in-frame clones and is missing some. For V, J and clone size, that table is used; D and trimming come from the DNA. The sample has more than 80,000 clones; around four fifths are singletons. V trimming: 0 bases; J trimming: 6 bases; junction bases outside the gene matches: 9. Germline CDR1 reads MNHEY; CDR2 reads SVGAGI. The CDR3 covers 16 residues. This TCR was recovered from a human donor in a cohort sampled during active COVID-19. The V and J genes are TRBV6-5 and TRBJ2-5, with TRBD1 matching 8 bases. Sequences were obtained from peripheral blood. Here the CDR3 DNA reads TGTGCCAGCAGTTACTCGGGGAACAGGGGGGAAAAGACCCAGTACTTC. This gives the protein CASSYSGNRGEKTQYF.